Listed below are T cell receptor beta chains from one sample, sequenced in a study of blood T cell repertoires in COVID-19. Some clones are missing from TCRdb's copy, which holds only in-frame ones; the method was immunoSEQ multiplex PCR. The sample shows about 240,000 clones, approximately 78% of them seen only once. The sequenced sample consisted of peripheral blood. The origin of the receptors is a woman under 30 with acute or convalescent COVID-19. The conserved cysteine and the conserved F or W are not part of the CDR3 here. The order of the fields is CDR3 protein, V gene, clone size. The size entry is marked missing in some rows and otherwise reads once, few, many or a size class.

ASKTSGSIAEQY | TRBV7-8 | few
ASSRGQGMLQETQY | TRBV4-1 | NA
ASSEREGRQETQY | TRBV10-2 | NA
ASSLGPAEKNEKLF | TRBV5-1 | NA
ASSLLLAGSGYNEQF | TRBV2 | NA
ASSYFGGGPQETQY | TRBV6-5 | NA
ASSQPSGSHPYEQY | TRBV3-1/TRBV3-2 | NA
ASSQGEFDTQY | TRBV4-1 | NA
ASSLGGLAANTGELF | TRBV5-4 | NA
ASSLSLRLYNTGELF | TRBV27 | NA
ASSQESQTGSFYSPLH | TRBV4-2 | once
ASSLVGLAGTTDTQY | TRBV5-4 | NA
ASRLAPGQGAVEQY | TRBV7-2 | NA
ASSQGSFEGVPYEQY | TRBV4-2 | NA
ASSVAVFDERYSSYNEQF | TRBV9 | NA
ASSEYFSGGYT | TRBV25-1 | once